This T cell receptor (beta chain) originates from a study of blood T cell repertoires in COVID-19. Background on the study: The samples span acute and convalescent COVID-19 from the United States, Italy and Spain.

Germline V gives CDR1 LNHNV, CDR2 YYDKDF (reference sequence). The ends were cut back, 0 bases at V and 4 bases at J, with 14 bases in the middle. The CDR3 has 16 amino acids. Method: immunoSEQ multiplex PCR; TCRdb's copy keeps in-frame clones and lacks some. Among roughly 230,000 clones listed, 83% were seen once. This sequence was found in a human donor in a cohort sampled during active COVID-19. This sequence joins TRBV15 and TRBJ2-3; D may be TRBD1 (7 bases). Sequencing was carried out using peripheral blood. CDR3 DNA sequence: TGTGCCACCAGCAGAGATCAGGGGGGCGCCGCAGATACGCAGTATTTT. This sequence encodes CATSRDQGGAADTQYF.